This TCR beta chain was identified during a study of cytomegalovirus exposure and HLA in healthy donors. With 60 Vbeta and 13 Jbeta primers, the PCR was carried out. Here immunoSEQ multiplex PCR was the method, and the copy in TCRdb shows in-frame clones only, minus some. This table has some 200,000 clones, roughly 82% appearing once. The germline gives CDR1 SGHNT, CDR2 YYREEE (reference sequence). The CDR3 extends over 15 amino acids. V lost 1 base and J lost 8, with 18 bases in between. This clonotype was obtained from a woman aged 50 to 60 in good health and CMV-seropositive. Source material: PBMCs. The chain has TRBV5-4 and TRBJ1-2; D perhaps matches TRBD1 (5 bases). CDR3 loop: CASSLWGRELGGYTF. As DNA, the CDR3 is TGTGCCAGCAGCTTGTGGGGGAGGGAACTCGGGGGCTACACCTTC.